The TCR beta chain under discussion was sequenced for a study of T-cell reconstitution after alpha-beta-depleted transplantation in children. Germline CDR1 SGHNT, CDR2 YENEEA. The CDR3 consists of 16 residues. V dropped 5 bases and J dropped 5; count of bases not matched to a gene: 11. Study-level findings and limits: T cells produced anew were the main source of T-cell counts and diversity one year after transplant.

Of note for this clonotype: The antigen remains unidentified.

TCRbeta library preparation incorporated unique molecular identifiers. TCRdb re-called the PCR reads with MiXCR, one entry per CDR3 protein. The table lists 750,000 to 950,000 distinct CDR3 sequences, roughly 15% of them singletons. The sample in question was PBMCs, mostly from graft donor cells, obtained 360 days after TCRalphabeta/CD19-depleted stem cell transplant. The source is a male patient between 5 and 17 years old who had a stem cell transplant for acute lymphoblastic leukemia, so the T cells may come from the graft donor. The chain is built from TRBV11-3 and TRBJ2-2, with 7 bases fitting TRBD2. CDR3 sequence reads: CASSPPRGVLTGELFF. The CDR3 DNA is TGTGCCAGCAGCCCCCCACGGGGGGTTCTGACCGGGGAGCTGTTTTTT. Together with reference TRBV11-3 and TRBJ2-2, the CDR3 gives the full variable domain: EAGVVQSPRYKIIEKKQPVAFWCNPISGHNTLYWYLQNLGQGPELLIRYENEEAVDDSQLPKDRFSAERLKGVDSTLKIQPAELGDSAVYLCASSPPRGVLTGELFFGEGSRLTVL.